These 26 T cell receptor beta chains originate from one sample sequenced in a study of CD8 T cells in Susac syndrome. cDNA came from roughly 0.5 to 1 ug RNA primed by random hexamers. TCRdb re-derived calls from the immunoSEQ multiplex PCR reads in MiXCR, one entry per CDR3 protein. The sample carries about 140,000 distinct CDR3 sequences, about 95% recorded once. Sequences were obtained from CD4+ T cells from PBMCs. These receptors originate from a human donor with multiple sclerosis.

This clonotype was detected only once. The V call is TRBV4-2, the J call TRBJ1-2; D call uncertain. Looked up from germline, CDR1 is LGHNA and CDR2 is YNFKEQ. The CDR3 loop spans 15 amino acids. Trimming took off 0 bases at V and 0 bases at J, with 8 bases between the two ends. CDR3 residues: CASSQDLRANYGYTF. The DNA for the CDR3 is TGTGCCAGCAGCCAAGACCTCCGGGCTAACTATGGCTACACCTTC.

The V call is TRBV28, the J call TRBJ2-7; D might be TRBD1 or TRBD2, each matching 5 bases. Germline CDR1 MDHEN, CDR2 SYDVKM. Trimming pared 4 bases from V and 5 bases from J, leaving 18 bases between. CDR3 length: 15 residues. CDR3 in amino acids: CASSSAGTQGDEQYF. DNA for the CDR3: TGTGCCAGCAGTTCCGCCGGGACCCAAGGGGACGAGCAGTACTTC.

V and J are TRBV3-1 and TRBJ2-2; 9 nucleotides agree with TRBD2. V was clipped by 3 bases and J by 3 bases; unmatched bases: 5. There are 16 residues in the CDR3. CDR1 and CDR2 (germline): LGHDT, YNNKEL (reference sequence). The CDR3: CASSHSRLADTGELFF. The CDR3 DNA reads TGTGCCAGCAGCCACTCGCGACTAGCGGACACCGGGGAGCTGTTTTTT.

This clonotype was seen only a few times. The chain combines TRBV14 with TRBJ2-7; TRBD1 matches at 10 bases. This CDR3 has 14 amino acids. Germline CDR1 is SGHDN and CDR2 is FVKESK. Trimming cost V 1 base and J 6 bases; bases outside gene matches: 3. The CDR3 protein is CASSQAGTGVEQYF. CDR3 DNA: TGTGCCAGCAGCCAAGCCGGGACAGGGGTCGAGCAGTACTTC.

The V gene is TRBV20-1, the J gene TRBJ2-7; the D is unclear. Germline V gives CDR1 DFQATT, CDR2 SNEGSKA (reference sequence). Deletions cut 0 bases from V and 6 bases from J, with 9 bases between. This CDR3 is built from 12 residues. CDR3 region: CSARDKVGEQYF. The CDR3 DNA reads as TGCAGTGCTAGAGATAAGGTGGGCGAGCAGTACTTC.

This clonotype was seen a single time. The gene calls are TRBV6-5 and TRBJ1-5; no definite D call. Trimming left V 3 bases short and J 9 bases short, with 12 bases between. Germline loops: CDR1 MNHEY, CDR2 SVGAGI. CDR3 size: 13 residues. CDR3 sequence reads: CASSYKKGWPQHF. In nucleotides, the CDR3 is TGTGCCAGCAGTTATAAGAAGGGTTGGCCCCAGCATTTT.

The CDR3 nucleotides read TGTGCCATCAGTGGGGGTCTAGTGGAGACCCAGTACTTC. Translation: CAISGGLVETQYF. The genes are TRBV10-3 and TRBJ2-5; no definite D call. The germline V gene has CDR1 ENHRY and CDR2 SYGVKD. V was clipped by 4 bases and J by 5 bases, with 11 bases between them. The CDR3 runs to 13 residues.

The chain is built from TRBV20-1 and TRBJ2-3; D tentatively reads TRBD1 or TRBD2 (5 bases each). The V gene lost 3 bases and the J gene lost 0 bases, with 7 bases spanning the gap. The CDR3 is 13 residues long. Per germline, CDR1 DFQATT and CDR2 SNEGSKA (reference sequence). The CDR3 bases are TGCAGTGCTAGCGGGGCGAGCACAGATACGCAGTATTTT. The encoded protein is CSASGASTDTQYF.

The chain recombines TRBV4-1 with TRBJ2-5, with 9 nucleotides matching TRBD1. This CDR3 has 17 residues. CDR1 is MGHRA, CDR2 YSYEKL, per germline. V dropped 0 bases and J dropped 1; count of bases not matched to a gene: 6. The CDR3 DNA sequence: TGCGCCAGCAGCCAAGATACAGGGGGCGTCGGCCAAGAGACCCAGTACTTC. It yields the protein CASSQDTGGVGQETQYF.

This clonotype was seen a single time. The chain couples TRBV6-2 or TRBV6-3 to TRBJ2-7; 10 nucleotides agree with TRBD2. V shed 6 bases, J shed 2 bases, and the junction held 4 bases outside the gene matches. Germline CDR1 is MNHEY and CDR2 is SVGEGT. CDR3 length: 14 residues. The CDR3 DNA reads as TGTGCCAGCAGCCAACTAGCGGGACCCTACGAGCAGTACTTC. Translated: CASSQLAGPYEQYF.

The J gene is TRBJ2-1, the V gene TRBV4-2; 8 bases are a match to TRBD2. The CDR3 sequence is 16 residues long. From germline, CDR1 is LGHNA and CDR2 YNFKEQ. V was clipped by 4 bases and J by 7 bases; unmatched bases: 12. CDR3 region: CASSPDLAGILNEQFF. The CDR3 DNA reads TGTGCCAGCAGCCCGGATCTAGCGGGTATCTTAAATGAGCAGTTCTTC.

The chain carries TRBV12-3 or TRBV12-4 and TRBJ1-1; possibly TRBD1 for D (6 bases). The V gene lost 2 bases and the J gene lost 9 bases, with 13 bases spanning the gap. This CDR3 is 13 amino acids long. The CDR3 loop is CASSLRGSVQAFF. The CDR3, as DNA: TGTGCCAGCAGTTTAAGGGGGTCGGTCCAAGCTTTCTTT.

This clonotype was picked up one time. This chain uses TRBV28 with TRBJ1-6; 9 bases fit TRBD1. The junction had 10 bases not matched to a gene; V was cut back by 4 bases and J by 9 bases. Germline V gene lookup returns CDR1 MDHEN and CDR2 SYDVKM. The CDR3 covers 16 residues. CDR3 in amino acids: CASSSHTQGASSPLHF. The CDR3 DNA follows: TGTGCCAGCAGTTCTCACACACAGGGGGCGAGTTCACCCCTCCACTTT.

The gene calls are TRBV4-1 and TRBJ2-7; TRBD2 aligns across 11 bases. Losses at the gene ends were 4 bases for V and 5 bases for J; bases not matched to a gene: 4. Germline CDR1 is MGHRA and CDR2 is YSYEKL. This CDR3 is built from 14 residues. The chain's CDR3 is CASSPSGRNNEQYF. The CDR3 DNA reads as TGCGCCAGCAGCCCTAGCGGGAGGAATAACGAGCAGTACTTC.

CDR3 bases: TGTGCCAGCAGCGTATCCCCAGCAAGCATGAACACTGAAGCTTTCTTT. This sequence encodes CASSVSPASMNTEAFF. V and J are TRBV9 and TRBJ1-1; no firm D call. V lost 1 base and J lost 0, with 13 bases in between. The CDR3 totals 16 residues. Looked up from germline, CDR1 is SGDLS and CDR2 is YYNGEE.

As to this clonotype: No conserved phenylalanine or tryptophan is present at the end of the CDR3, so a read error is the likely explanation. It is unclear where the CDR3 begins or ends on the DNA, so no DNA is shown, and the CDR3 is as TCRdb lists it. This chain joins TRBV29-1 and TRBJ1-1. The CDR3 length equals 11 residues, ends included. In germline, CDR1 is SQVTM, CDR2 ANQGSEA. CDR3 sequence: CSVADTTEAFL.

The chain uses TRBV2 and TRBJ1-1; no clear D. The CDR3 totals 11 residues. The germline V and J ends were trimmed by 7 bases and 1 base, with 4 bases remaining between them. Germline V gives CDR1 SNHLY, CDR2 FYNNEI. The CDR3 sequence: CASITNTEAFF. The CDR3, as DNA: TGTGCCAGCATCACGAACACTGAAGCTTTCTTT.

CDR3 loop: CASSQEGLDQHNEQFF. CDR3 coding DNA: TGCGCCAGCAGCCAAGAGGGACTAGACCAACACAATGAGCAGTTCTTC. This chain connects TRBV4-1 to TRBJ2-1, with 8 bases aligning to TRBD2. CDR1 is MGHRA, CDR2 YSYEKL, per germline. J was trimmed by 5 bases and V by 0 bases; bases with no gene match: 6. CDR3 length: 16 residues.

The V and J genes are TRBV25-1 and TRBJ2-1; 7 bases are shared with TRBD1. The CDR3 contains 14 residues. V gave up 6 bases and J gave up 2 bases; unmatched junction bases: 4. Germline loops: CDR1 MGHDK, CDR2 SYGVNS. The CDR3 spells CASRLTGPYNEQFF. Here the CDR3 DNA reads TGTGCCAGCAGGCTGACAGGGCCCTACAATGAGCAGTTCTTC.

The chain uses TRBV2 and TRBJ2-7; 8 bases fit TRBD2. Germline lookup yields CDR1 SNHLY and CDR2 FYNNEI. V shed 6 bases and J 9 bases; nucleotides not matched to a gene: 19. This CDR3 is 16 amino acids long. The CDR3 region is CASSWSAGDGVSMQYF. Here the CDR3 DNA reads TGTGCCAGCAGCTGGTCAGCGGGAGATGGGGTATCAATGCAGTACTTC.

The genes are TRBV19 and TRBJ2-5, with TRBD1 as a possible D gene (6 bases). CDR1 and CDR2 (germline): LNHDA, SQIVND (reference sequence). This CDR3 spans 15 amino acids. The V end was cut by 6 bases, the J end by 5 bases, with 19 bases between. The CDR3 DNA sequence: TGTGCCAGTAGGGACCGGGACACCGTCCGGGAGACCCAGTACTTC. This sequence encodes CASRDRDTVRETQYF.

The rearrangement links TRBV2 to TRBJ2-1; 8 nucleotides align to TRBD1. Trimming took 4 bases from V and 8 from J; bases not matched to a gene: 4. The CDR3 contains 13 residues. Germline CDR1 and CDR2: SNHLY and FYNNEI. CDR3 bases: TGTGCCAGCAGTGTGGACAGGGTGCATGAGCAGTTCTTC. Its translation: CASSVDRVHEQFF.

CDR3 in amino acids: CASSLEVGGPNSPLHF. CDR3 nucleotide sequence: TGTGCCAGCAGCTTAGAGGTGGGCGGACCAAATTCACCCCTCCACTTT. The chain has TRBV7-2 and TRBJ1-6; unclear D gene. CDR1 SGHTA and CDR2 FQGNSA come from the germline V gene. This CDR3 comprises 16 residues. V was clipped by 1 base and J by 7 bases, with 14 bases between them.

The chain recombines TRBV11-2 with TRBJ2-1; the match to TRBD2 covers 9 bases. CDR1 and CDR2 from the germline V gene are SGHAT and FQNNGV. The V gene end was trimmed by 2 bases and the J gene end by 5 bases; junction bases not matched to a gene: 7. The CDR3 covers 16 residues. The CDR3 DNA sequence: TGTGCCAGCAGCTTAAGTCCGGCTAGCGGGGACAATGAGCAGTTCTTC. Amino acids: CASSLSPASGDNEQFF.

The chain carries TRBV5-1 and TRBJ2-7, with 7 bases matching TRBD1. Germline V CDR1 and CDR2: SGHRS, YFSETQ. CDR3 length equals 14 residues. The ends lost 4 bases at V and 2 bases at J; junction bases unmatched: 6. DNA for the CDR3: TGCGCCAGCAGCACGCCGGGACAGACCTACGAGCAGTACTTC. The encoded protein is CASSTPGQTYEQYF.

V usage is TRBV2 and J usage is TRBJ2-7, with D possibly being TRBD1 (6 bases). Trimming cost V 5 bases and J 7 bases, with 9 bases left between them. The CDR3 runs to 11 residues. Looked up from germline, CDR1 is SNHLY and CDR2 is FYNNEI. CDR3 coding DNA: TGTGCCAGCAGTTATGACAGGGAGCAGTACTTC. It codes for CASSYDREQYF. Full variable domain (rest looked up from reference TRBV2 and TRBJ2-7): EPEVTQTPSHQVTQMGQEVILRCVPISNHLYFYWYRQILGQKVEFLVSFYNNEISEKSEIFDDQFSVERPDGSNFTLKIRSTKLEDSAMYFCASSYDREQYFGPGTRLTVT.